The present T cell receptor beta chain was sequenced within a study of T cell responses to AZD1222 COVID-19 vaccine. In the case of this clone: Its antigen is still unknown.

Clones were read by immunoSEQ multiplex PCR, and TCRdb kept only the in-frame ones, dropping some. The table includes approximately 210,000 clones, roughly 94% detected once. General observations from the study: Baseline antibody screening turned up just a handful of seropositive AZD1222 recipients. Along spike, vaccine-associated CD4 TCRs were found throughout, with dominance at 160-218 and 743-854. Compared with day 0, the breadth and depth of the Spike-specific TCR repertoire rose significantly after two doses of AZD1222.

Germline assignment: CDR1 SGHTA and CDR2 FQGTGA. The CDR3 loop spans 13 amino acids. Trimming at V came to 4 bases and at J to 7 bases, leaving 6 bases not matched to a gene. The chain joins TRBV7-3 to TRBJ1-2; 7 positions match TRBD1. This specimen consisted of peripheral blood, obtained 28 days after the second dose of the MenACWY control vaccine. The TCR comes from an adult who received the MenACWY meningococcal vaccine as a control. The CDR3 bases are TGTGCCAGCAGCTCGAAAACAGGGGTTGGCTACACCTTC. It translates to CASSSKTGVGYTF.